Sequencing of this T cell receptor beta chain was carried out in a study of T cell responses to AZD1222 COVID-19 vaccine. Whole-study results and caveats: After two AZD1222 doses, spike-specific TCR breadth and depth rose versus day 0.

TCRdb's table, derived via immunoSEQ multiplex PCR, lists solely in-frame clones and lacks some. The repertoire includes 150,000 to 200,000 clones, 90% to 95% of them detected once, and 7.5% to 10% sits in the top ten. Trimming took 0 bases from V and 4 from J, leaving 7 bases between them. The CDR3 has 13 residues. Looked up from germline, CDR1 is SEHNR and CDR2 is FQNEAQ (reference sequence). Worth noting for this clone: Its antigen is unknown.

The TCR was taken from an adult in good health. This chain uses TRBV7-9 with TRBJ2-7; D may match TRBD1 or TRBD2 (5 bases each). Material: peripheral blood, obtained on day 0 of AZD1222 vaccination. The CDR3 spells CASSLAREYEQYF. CDR3 in DNA: TGTGCCAGCAGCTTAGCCAGGGAGTACGAGCAGTACTTC.